This TCR beta chain emerged from a study of blood T cell repertoires in COVID-19. Study-level information: Material from acute and convalescent COVID-19 was sourced from the United States, Italy and Spain.

The authors' processing: From reference gene primer amplification, estimates of nucleated cell counts were derived. Profiled with immunoSEQ multiplex PCR; TCRdb holds only in-frame clones, not every one. The V and J calls and clone size were taken over from that table, and D and trimming were inferred from the DNA. This sample yields some 350,000 clones, of which approximately 84% are seen a single time; roughly 3% belongs to the top ten. The CDR3 length is 14 residues. Germline V gene sequence: CDR1 MNHEY, CDR2 SMNVEV (reference sequence). V gave up 3 bases and J gave up 7 bases, with 10 bases separating them. In terms of age and location, participants ranged from roughly 18 to 95 years and lived in around 22 US areas. Cohort 3 donors were reported recovered after two negative PCRs, clearance, or symptom resolution.

The J gene is TRBJ1-6, the V gene TRBV27; D unresolved. The sequence was collected from a woman in her twenties or thirties who had recovered from COVID-19. The source material was PBMCs or T cells enriched from blood (not recorded which). The CDR3 region has the DNA TGTGCCAGCAGTTTGCGGTCTTTGAATTCACCCCTCCACTTT. Its protein is CASSLRSLNSPLHF.